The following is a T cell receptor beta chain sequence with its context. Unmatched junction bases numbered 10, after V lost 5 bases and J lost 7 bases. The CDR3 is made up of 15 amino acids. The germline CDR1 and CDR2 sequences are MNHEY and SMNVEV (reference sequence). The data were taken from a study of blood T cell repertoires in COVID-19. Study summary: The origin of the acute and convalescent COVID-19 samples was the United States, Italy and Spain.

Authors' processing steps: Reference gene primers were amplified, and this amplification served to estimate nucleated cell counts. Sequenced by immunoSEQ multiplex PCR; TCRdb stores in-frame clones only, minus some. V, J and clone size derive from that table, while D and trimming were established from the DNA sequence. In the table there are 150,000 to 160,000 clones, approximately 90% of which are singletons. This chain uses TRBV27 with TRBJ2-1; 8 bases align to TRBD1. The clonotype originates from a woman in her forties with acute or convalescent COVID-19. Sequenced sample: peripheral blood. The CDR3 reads CASSLPQGEANEQFF. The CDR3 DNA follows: TGTGCCAGCAGTCTACCACAGGGGGAAGCTAATGAGCAGTTCTTC.